A selection of T cell receptor beta chains follows, all from one sample in a study of T-cell reconstitution after alpha-beta-depleted transplantation in children. TCRdb reprocessed the PCR reads via MiXCR and lists one record per CDR3 protein. The sample has about 72,000 distinct CDR3 sequences; about 7.3% are singletons. Sequences were derived from PBMCs from the stem cell graft donor, sampled from the stem cell graft. The receptors were gathered from a human donor who donated a stem cell graft to a child with acute lymphoblastic leukemia. CDR3s include the opening cysteine and the closing phenylalanine or tryptophan. A D gene is named only where the DNA matches it firmly. Not every row has a clone size; where given, it reads once, few, many or a size class.

d_gene	v_gene	j_gene	abundance	CDR3aa	CDR3nt
NA	TRBV7-2	TRBJ2-1	few	CASSSSMTYRDNEQFF	TGTGCCAGCAGCTCCTCCATGACTTACAGGGACAATGAGCAGTTCTTC
NA	TRBV6-5	TRBJ2-3	many	CASSPYGGTQYF	TGTGCCAGCAGCCCCTATGGGGGCACGCAGTATTTT
NA	TRBV11-1	TRBJ1-4	few	CASSSRGLDEKLFF	TGTGCCAGCAGCTCCAGGGGACTAGACGAAAAACTGTTTTTT
NA	TRBV4-3	TRBJ2-1	many	CASSQVQNFPPYNEQFF	TGCGCCAGCAGCCAAGTTCAAAACTTTCCCCCTTACAATGAGCAGTTCTTC
NA	TRBV20-1	TRBJ2-3	many	CSATDRSTDTQYF	TGCAGTGCCACTGACAGAAGCACAGATACGCAGTATTTT
NA	TRBV7-6	TRBJ2-5	many	CASSLAGIWDQETQYF	TGTGCCAGCAGCTTAGCAGGGATCTGGGACCAAGAGACCCAGTACTTC
NA	TRBV5-1	TRBJ1-3	many	CASSLPRTEGNTIYF	TGCGCCAGCAGCTTACCCCGGACGGAGGGAAACACCATATATTTT
NA	TRBV5-1	TRBJ2-3	many	CASSLEGAGADTQYF	TGCGCCAGCAGCTTGGAAGGGGCGGGTGCAGATACGCAGTATTTT
NA	TRBV7-2	TRBJ1-4	few	CASSLVGFRGDPEKLFF	TGTGCCAGCAGCTTAGTTGGGTTCCGGGGGGATCCTGAAAAACTGTTTTTT
TRBD1	TRBV6-5	TRBJ2-5	many	CASILGQGEETQYF	TGTGCCAGCATTTTAGGGCAGGGGGAAGAGACCCAGTACTTC
TRBD1	TRBV15	TRBJ2-3	few	CATSSPGQPSTDTQYF	TGTGCCACCAGCAGTCCGGGACAGCCTAGCACAGATACGCAGTATTTT
TRBD2	TRBV28	TRBJ2-5	many	CASSQLAGAETQYF	TGTGCCAGCAGCCAACTAGCGGGAGCGGAGACCCAGTACTTC
TRBD2	TRBV20-1	TRBJ2-7	many	CSVASGAPYEQYF	TGCAGTGTTGCTAGCGGGGCCCCCTACGAGCAGTACTTC
NA	TRBV27	TRBJ1-5	many	CASSLWGMSNQPQHF	TGTGCCAGCAGTTTATGGGGCATGAGCAATCAGCCCCAGCATTTT
TRBD2	TRBV7-8	TRBJ2-3	many	CASSSPAGGRSSDTQYF	TGTGCCAGCAGCTCCCCCGCGGGCGGGAGAAGCTCAGATACGCAGTATTTT
TRBD2	TRBV7-3	TRBJ2-7	many	CASSSCGTSGAEKTYEQYF	TGTGCCAGCAGCTCCTGCGGGACTAGCGGGGCCGAGAAAACCTACGAGCAGTACTTC
NA	TRBV2	TRBJ1-2	NA	CASNGDLQYYGYTF	TGTGCCAGCAACGGGGATCTTCAATACTATGGCTACACCTTC
TRBD1	TRBV5-6	TRBJ2-1	many	CASSLVGTGMNNEQFF	TGTGCCAGCAGCTTGGTCGGGACAGGGATGAACAATGAGCAGTTCTTC
NA	TRBV2	TRBJ2-1	few	CASMVYNEQFF	TGTGCCAGCATGGTCTATAATGAGCAGTTCTTC
TRBD2	TRBV5-1	TRBJ2-5	few	CASSLTSAQETQYF	TGCGCCAGCAGCTTGACTAGCGCTCAAGAGACCCAGTACTTC
NA	TRBV5-1	TRBJ2-2	many	CASSFTGLLNTGELFF	TGCGCCAGCAGCTTTACTGGGCTTCTGAACACCGGGGAGCTGTTTTTT
TRBD1	TRBV5-4	TRBJ2-1	NA	CASSWTGRTYNEQFF	TGTGCCAGCAGCTGGACAGGAAGAACCTACAATGAGCAGTTCTTC
NA	TRBV5-5	TRBJ1-5	NA	CASSLGVMDQPQHF	TGTGCCAGCAGCTTGGGGGTCATGGATCAGCCCCAGCATTTT
NA	TRBV14	TRBJ2-3	NA	CASSARTFPDTQYF	TGTGCCAGCAGCGCCCGGACTTTCCCAGATACGCAGTATTTT
NA	TRBV4-1	TRBJ1-1	many	CASSPRERGAEAFF	TGCGCCAGCAGCCCGCGGGAGAGGGGCGCTGAAGCTTTCTTT
NA	TRBV5-4	TRBJ2-1	NA	CASSLEGSTYNEQFF	TGTGCCAGCAGCTTGGAGGGATCCACCTACAATGAGCAGTTCTTC
TRBD2	TRBV7-3	TRBJ2-1	few	CASSPVESGLDVLSSYNEQFF	TGTGCCAGCAGCCCGGTTGAGTCGGGACTAGACGTCCTCAGCTCCTACAATGAGCAGTTCTTC
NA	TRBV4-2	TRBJ2-7	many	CASSQVKGGHSYEQYF	TGTGCCAGCAGCCAAGTTAAAGGAGGGCACTCCTACGAGCAGTACTTC